This is a list of T cell receptor beta chains from one sample in a study of blood T cell repertoires in COVID-19. Profiling relied on immunoSEQ multiplex PCR, and the TCRdb table lists in-frame clones only, not all of them. Found here are roughly 55,000 clones, roughly four fifths of them singletons; the top ten hold 1.9%. The sequencing sample was made of peripheral blood. These receptor sequences come from an older woman with acute or convalescent COVID-19. CDR3s include the opening cysteine and the closing phenylalanine or tryptophan. The D gene is left open where the match is weak. Clone sizes are given selectively: once, few, many, or a class where the clone is expanded.

>15|TRBJ1-2|NA|NA|TRBV27
TGTGCCAGCAGGACCCGGGACACTGGACCCGTTGGCTACACCTTC
CASRTRDTGPVGYTF
>15|TRBJ1-4|NA|TRBD1|TRBV6-5
TGTGCCAGCAGTTACTCCGGGACAGGTGATGAAAAACTGTTTTTT
CASSYSGTGDEKLFF
>15|TRBJ2-7|NA|TRBD1|TRBV19
TGTGCCAGTAGTATGAGCATTAGGACAGGGGTCGAGCAGTACTTC
CASSMSIRTGVEQYF
>16|TRBJ1-2|NA|TRBD1|TRBV6-6
TGTGCCAGCAGTTGGGGACAGGGGGACCGTAACTATGGCTACACCTTC
CASSWGQGDRNYGYTF
>16|TRBJ1-6|few|TRBD1|TRBV4-1
TGCGCCAGCAGCCAAGAAAAGGACAGGCGGAATTCACCCCTCCACTTT
CASSQEKDRRNSPLHF
>10|TRBJ2-7|NA|NA|TRBV7-9
TGTGCCAGCGGAGGGCTCGAGCAGTACTTC
CASGGLEQYF
>14|TRBJ2-2|NA|TRBD1|TRBV30
TGTGCCGGAAAGGGACAGCCAAACACCGGGGAGCTGTTTTTT
CAGKGQPNTGELFF
>16|TRBJ1-2|NA|TRBD1|TRBV4-1
TGCGCCAGCAGCCAAGCCCCGGGACAGGAACTCTATGGCTACACCTTC
CASSQAPGQELYGYTF
>15|TRBJ2-1|NA|NA|TRBV5-1
TGCGCCAGCAGCTTGGGGTGGCTTTCCTACAATGAGCAGTTCTTC
CASSLGWLSYNEQFF
>18|TRBJ1-1|NA|NA|TRBV5-5
TGTGCCAGCAGCTTGTTAGGTCGAGAGCAGGGCCTTAACACTGAAGCTTTCTTT
CASSLLGREQGLNTEAFF
>12|TRBJ2-2|NA|NA|TRBV27
TGTGCCAGCAGTTTATCCGGCGGGGAGCTGTTTTTT
CASSLSGGELFF
>16|TRBJ2-1|NA|TRBD2|TRBV24-1
TGTGCCACCAGTGAAGGTGCCAGCGGGAGACTCAATGAGCAGTTCTTC
CATSEGASGRLNEQFF
>15|TRBJ1-1|NA|TRBD1|TRBV18
TGTGCCAGCTCAGTTACAGGGGCACTGAACACTGAAGCTTTCTTT
CASSVTGALNTEAFF
>17|TRBJ1-2|once|NA|TRBV4-1
TGCGCCAGCAGCCAAGACTTGTTCGGGGTTACTAACTATGGCTACACCTTC
CASSQDLFGVTNYGYTF
>16|TRBJ2-3|NA|TRBD2|TRBV4-2
TGTGCCAGCAGTTATAGCGGGTTAGGGGCCACAGATACGCAGTATTTT
CASSYSGLGATDTQYF
>14|TRBJ1-1|few|NA|TRBV3-1/TRBV3-2
TGTGCCAGCAGCCAATTTAGAGGGAGCACTGAAGCTTTCTTT
CASSQFRGSTEAFF
>16|TRBJ2-3|NA|TRBD2|TRBV7-8
TGTGCCAGCGGGGGGGTGTATACTAGAAAGGCAGATACGCAGTATTTT
CASGGVYTRKADTQYF
>14|TRBJ1-2|few|TRBD1|TRBV5-1
TGCGCCAGCAGGTTAGACAGGGCACTCTATGGCTACACCTTC
CASRLDRALYGYTF
>14|TRBJ1-6|NA|NA|TRBV28
TGTGCCAGCACTTCCAGCTCCTATAATTCACCCCTCCACTTT
CASTSSSYNSPLHF
>15|TRBJ2-5|NA|TRBD1|TRBV7-9
TGTGCCAGCAGCTCCCGCCGGACAGGGTTAGAGACCCAGTACTTC
CASSSRRTGLETQYF
>15|TRBJ2-5|NA|TRBD1|TRBV5-1
TGCGCCAGCGGAATTGGACAGGGGGGCCAAGAGACCCAGTACTTC
CASGIGQGGQETQYF
>16|TRBJ1-3|NA|TRBD1|TRBV2
TGTGCCAGCAGGAATCCGGGACAGGTATCTGGAAACACCATATATTTT
CASRNPGQVSGNTIYF
>15|TRBJ1-4|NA|NA|TRBV11-2
TGTGCCAGCAGCTTAGCCTTCGACAGTTATGAAAAACTGTTTTTT
CASSLAFDSYEKLFF
>16|TRBJ1-3|NA|TRBD1|TRBV5-1
TGCGCCAGCAGCTTGGTGGGACTTCCGACAGGGGACACCATATATTTT
CASSLVGLPTGDTIYF
>16|TRBJ1-1|NA|NA|TRBV6-5
TGTGCCAGCAGTTACCTCGGGACTTACTCGAACACTGAAGCTTTCTTT
CASSYLGTYSNTEAFF
>16|TRBJ2-5|NA|NA|TRBV15
TGTGCCACCAGCGCCGCTGCTCGAGCATTCCAAGAGACCCAGTACTTC
CATSAAARAFQETQYF
>16|TRBJ1-4|NA|TRBD1|TRBV4-2
TGTGCCAGCAGCCCAGAAACAGGGGGATCCGGCGAAAAACTGTTTTTT
CASSPETGGSGEKLFF
>16|TRBJ2-7|NA|TRBD2|TRBV6-5
TGTGCCAGCAGTTACTCGGTAGCGGGGGGGCCGTACGAGCAGTACTTC
CASSYSVAGGPYEQYF
>15|TRBJ2-2|NA|NA|TRBV7-6
TGTGCCAGCAAAAATGAGCGTATGAACACCGGGGAGCTGTTTTTT
CASKNERMNTGELFF
>13|TRBJ1-2|once|NA|TRBV5-6
TGTGCCAGCAGCGTGGACTTAAACTATGGCTACACCTTC
CASSVDLNYGYTF
>15|TRBJ2-3|NA|TRBD1|TRBV7-9
TGTGCCAGCAGCTTAGCCGGGACAGGGGCAGATACGCAGTATTTT
CASSLAGTGADTQYF
>11|TRBJ1-2|NA|NA|TRBV12-3/TRBV12-4
TGTGCCAGCAGTTTAGGCGGGCAGGTAACCTTC
CASSLGGQVTF
>12|TRBJ1-3|NA|NA|TRBV28
TGTGCCAGCAGGTCACAGGGAAACACCATATATTTT
CASRSQGNTIYF
>11|TRBJ2-7|NA|NA|TRBV19
TGTGCCAGTACCCCTGAGGGAGAGCAGTACTTC
CASTPEGEQYF
>13|TRBJ1-1|NA|NA|TRBV10-3
TGTGCCATCAGTGAGGAGGATAACACTGAAGCTTTCTTT
CAISEEDNTEAFF
>14|TRBJ2-1|NA|TRBD1|TRBV4-1
TGCGCCAGCAGCCATGACTCACAGGGGGGTGAGCAGTTCTTC
CASSHDSQGGEQFF
>14|TRBJ2-7|NA|NA|TRBV7-3
TGTGCCAGCAGCTACCAAGGGGGGGCGTACGAGCAGTACTTC
CASSYQGGAYEQYF
>18|TRBJ2-5|NA|TRBD2|TRBV5-1
TGCGCCAGCAGCTTGCGGGGAGGGACTAGCGGGACCCCAGAGACCCAGTACTTC
CASSLRGGTSGTPETQYF
>13|TRBJ1-1|NA|NA|TRBV2
TGTGCCAGCAGTGAACGAGAGAACACTGAAGCTTTCTTT
CASSERENTEAFF
>14|TRBJ1-2|NA|NA|TRBV11-2
TGTGCCAGCAGCTCCGATGGCAGGAACTATGGCTACACCTTC
CASSSDGRNYGYTF
>16|TRBJ1-1|NA|NA|TRBV27
TGTGCCAGCAGTTCCCTCTGGACAGATACGAACACTGAAGCTTTCTTT
CASSSLWTDTNTEAFF
>15|TRBJ1-1|NA|TRBD1|TRBV6-5
TGTGCCAGCAGCCCCGTGACAGGGGGCCTCACTGAAGCTTTCTTT
CASSPVTGGLTEAFF
>16|TRBJ2-2|NA|NA|TRBV7-8
TGTGCCAGCACCCCACCTGGCCAGGCGAACACCGGGGAGCTGTTTTTT
CASTPPGQANTGELFF
>14|TRBJ1-6|NA|NA|TRBV18
TGTGCCAGCTCACCATCGGGACAACAGACACCCCTCCACTTT
CASSPSGQQTPLHF